A selection of T cell receptor beta chains follows, all from one sample in a study of T cells in Graves' hyperthyroidism and ophthalmopathy. TCRdb redid the calling of the multiplex PCR reads with MiXCR, one entry per CDR3 protein. The table has fewer than 850,000 distinct CDR3 sequences, roughly a sixth seen once. Sequences were obtained from blood. These receptors came from a man aged 50 or older with Graves' hyperthyroidism. Both conserved end residues are trimmed from each CDR3. The D gene is left open where the match is weak.

j_call v_call d_call cdr3_aa
TRBJ2-1 TRBV12-5 TRBD2 ASSGGSYNEQF
TRBJ2-1 TRBV7-6 . ASGSGTHYLNEQF
TRBJ1-3 TRBV2 TRBD1 ASRETGLPGNTIY
TRBJ2-3 TRBV7-2 . ASSLASGGGTDTQY
TRBJ2-7 TRBV7-9 . ASSPRATGAAEQY
TRBJ2-5 TRBV10-3 . AIRVRETQY
TRBJ2-5 TRBV10-3 TRBD2 AISDPAGGETQY
TRBJ2-7 TRBV2 . ASSVGGGTYEQY
TRBJ2-5 TRBV7-3 . ASTLRLGEETQY
TRBJ2-6 TRBV28 TRBD1 ASSLSQGAPGANVLT
TRBJ2-7 TRBV6-1 TRBD1 ASRGTGEINEQY
TRBJ1-1 TRBV29-1 . SVPSSNTEAF
TRBJ1-5 TRBV2 . ASSADGGNQPQH
TRBJ1-1 TRBV10-1 . ASSPTGGEAF
TRBJ1-1 TRBV20-1 . SANTNSEAF
TRBJ2-1 TRBV7-9 TRBD2 ASSLASSGRAFSYNEQF
TRBJ1-1 TRBV30 . AWSLDRNTEAF
TRBJ2-1 TRBV28 . ASIESGSYNEQF
TRBJ2-7 TRBV6-1 . ASSEAGGPSSYEQY
TRBJ2-7 TRBV12-3/TRBV12-4 TRBD2 ASRSGTSGRLYEQY
TRBJ2-2 TRBV24-1 . ATSAGTTAGELF
TRBJ2-1 TRBV2 TRBD1 ASRVRQTGDEQF
TRBJ2-7 TRBV25-1 . ASSEQLYSYEQY
TRBJ1-6 TRBV6-1 . ASSAWGLYNSPLH
TRBJ2-3 TRBV20-1 TRBD2 SAVGLAGGTDTQY
TRBJ2-7 TRBV20-1 TRBD2 SATFGAESGRQFDEQY
TRBJ2-7 TRBV12-3/TRBV12-4 . ASSTSGLPYEQY
TRBJ2-7 TRBV6-2/TRBV6-3 . ASSVIVSSYEQY
TRBJ1-1 TRBV29-1 . SVDPGKEAL
TRBJ2-1 TRBV2 . ASTLGASYNEQF